Each of the 27 T cell receptor beta chains below was sequenced from the same sample in a study of blood T cell repertoires in COVID-19. Here immunoSEQ multiplex PCR was the method, and the copy in TCRdb shows in-frame clones only, minus some. Among under 200,000 clones listed, about 86% were seen once. The material sequenced was peripheral blood. The receptors stem from a woman in her sixties or seventies with COVID-19, enrolled during active disease.

The chain carries TRBV24-1 and TRBJ2-1; 10 bases match TRBD1. CDR3 length: 16 residues. Germline trimming cut 4 bases from V and 3 bases from J; bases unmatched to any gene: 5. Germline CDR1 and CDR2: KGHDR and SFDVKD. CDR3 in amino acids: CATSEKDRGSYNEQFF. The CDR3 region has the DNA TGTGCCACCAGTGAAAAGGACAGGGGGAGCTACAATGAGCAGTTCTTC.

CDR3 nucleotides: TGCGCCAGCAGCTTGTCGCTAGCAGGCCATCTCTCCCGGAACACTGAAGCTTTCTTT. It translates to CASSLSLAGHLSRNTEAFF. The chain combines TRBV5-1 with TRBJ1-1; D is unresolved. V was trimmed by 1 base and J by 1 base, leaving 23 bases between them. Germline V gives CDR1 SGHRS, CDR2 YFSETQ. This CDR3 is built from 19 residues.

The chain combines TRBV10-1 with TRBJ2-7, with D unresolved. Germline V lookup: CDR1 WNHNN, CDR2 SYGVQD (reference sequence). The CDR3 is 11 residues long. Trimming took 8 bases from V and 4 from J, leaving 9 bases between them. The CDR3 DNA sequence: TGCGCCAGCGGTGCCGGTTACGAGCAGTACTTC. It codes for CASGAGYEQYF.

V and J are TRBV7-2 and TRBJ2-3; tentative D call: TRBD1 (6 bases). CDR3 length equals 15 residues. Germline lookup yields CDR1 SGHTA and CDR2 FQGNSA. V was pared by 0 bases and J by 2 bases, with 9 bases between. The CDR3 sequence: CASSLAGAYTDTQYF. In nucleotides, the CDR3 is TGTGCCAGCAGCTTAGCGGGGGCTTACACAGATACGCAGTATTTT.

The V gene is TRBV7-2, the J gene TRBJ2-1, with TRBD2 matching over 10 bases. Germline V gene lookup returns CDR1 SGHTA and CDR2 FQGNSA. The junction had 7 bases not matched to a gene; V was cut back by 5 bases and J by 0 bases. The CDR3 totals 17 residues. Here the CDR3 reads CASSPGLASSSYNEQFF. The CDR3 DNA follows: TGTGCCAGCAGCCCGGGACTAGCGTCTAGCTCCTACAATGAGCAGTTCTTC.

The chain carries TRBV11-3 and TRBJ2-2; D is perhaps TRBD2 (6 bases). The V gene's germline CDR1 is SGHNT and CDR2 YENEEA. The CDR3 consists of 14 residues. V was trimmed by 5 bases and J by 6 bases, leaving 13 bases between them. CDR3: CASSTTTRSGELFF. Written as DNA, the CDR3 is TGTGCCAGCAGCACGACGACTAGGTCCGGGGAGCTGTTTTTT.

The V call is TRBV9, the J call TRBJ1-2; 10 nucleotides line up with TRBD1. V gave up 1 base and J gave up 7 bases; unmatched junction bases: 7. CDR1 is SGDLS and CDR2 is YYNGEE in the germline V gene. There are 15 residues in the CDR3. The CDR3 protein is CASSVLTGGEGGYTF. CDR3 coding DNA: TGTGCCAGCAGCGTACTGACAGGGGGCGAGGGTGGCTACACCTTC.

This chain connects TRBV6-5 to TRBJ2-7, with a tentative D call TRBD2 (5 bases). V was cut by 2 bases and J by 5 bases, with 10 bases left in between. The CDR3 length is 13 residues. Germline V CDR1 and CDR2: MNHEY, SVGAGI. CDR3: CASSYAPGNEQYF. CDR3 sequence (DNA): TGTGCCAGCAGTTACGCGCCGGGGAACGAGCAGTACTTC.

The genes are TRBV14 and TRBJ2-6; D unresolved. Trimming shortened V by 1 base and J by 2 bases, and 6 bases separated the two germline ends. The CDR3 length is 15 residues. CDR1 and CDR2 (germline): SGHDN, FVKESK. Here the CDR3 reads CASSQGATGANVLTF. The CDR3 nucleotides are TGTGCCAGCAGCCAAGGGGCTACTGGGGCCAACGTCCTGACTTTC.

This clone occurred once. The gene calls are TRBV5-4 and TRBJ1-2, with 7 bases lining up with TRBD1. V lost 0 bases to trimming and J lost 6 bases; unmatched junction nucleotides: 5. The length of the CDR3 is 14 residues. Looked up from germline, CDR1 is SGHNT and CDR2 is YYREEE (reference sequence). CDR3 DNA sequence: TGTGCCAGCAGCTTGGTAGGGCAGGGGGATGGCTACACCTTC. Its translation is CASSLVGQGDGYTF. Looking up the rest from reference TRBV5-4 and TRBJ1-2 gives the full variable domain: ETGVTQSPTHLIKTRGQQVTLRCSSQSGHNTVSWYQQALGQGPQFIFQYYREEENGRGNFPPRFSGLQFPNYSSELNVNALELDDSALYLCASSLVGQGDGYTFGSGTRLTVV.

V and J are TRBV7-2 and TRBJ1-2; possibly TRBD1 for D (5 bases). The CDR3 is 14 amino acids. The V gene lost 6 bases and the J gene lost 0 bases, with 11 bases spanning the gap. The germline CDR1 and CDR2 sequences are SGHTA and FQGNSA. The CDR3 DNA sequence: TGTGCCAGCAGTCGAGACAGAACTAACTATGGCTACACCTTC. It codes for CASSRDRTNYGYTF.

The chain employs TRBV19 and TRBJ1-5; D is ambiguous. The V gene lost 3 bases and the J gene lost 4 bases, with 19 bases spanning the gap. CDR1 LNHDA and CDR2 SQIVND come from the germline V gene (reference sequence). CDR3 length: 17 amino acids. CDR3 region: CASSMAPGILGNQPQHF. Written as DNA, the CDR3 is TGTGCCAGTAGTATGGCCCCGGGGATCTTGGGGAATCAGCCCCAGCATTTT.

This chain connects TRBV6-5 to TRBJ1-6; D unresolved. The CDR3 has 15 residues. Per the germline V gene, CDR1 is MNHEY and CDR2 is SVGAGI. Trimming took off 0 bases at V and 12 bases at J, with 15 bases between the two ends. The CDR3 sequence is CASSYSGAVFEPLHF. The CDR3, as DNA: TGTGCCAGCAGTTACTCGGGAGCAGTTTTCGAACCCCTCCACTTT.

This clone was picked up a small number of times. The identical CDR3 is also encoded by other nucleotide sequences in the sample. The J gene is TRBJ1-1, the V gene TRBV19; D is uncertain. This CDR3 has 13 amino acids. Germline lookup yields CDR1 LNHDA and CDR2 SQIVND (reference sequence). V dropped 3 bases and J dropped 2 bases, with 7 bases sitting between them. Written as DNA, the CDR3 is TGTGCCAGTAGTATCACGGGAAACACTGAAGCTTTCTTT. It is translated as CASSITGNTEAFF.

The chain combines TRBV7-9 with TRBJ2-3, with D possibly matching TRBD2 (6 bases). The germline gives CDR1 SEHNR, CDR2 FQNEAQ (reference sequence). The CDR3 has 14 residues. V lost 8 bases, J lost 0 bases, and 12 bases lay in between. CDR3 protein: CASPWGDSTDTQYF. DNA for the CDR3: TGTGCCAGCCCCTGGGGGGATAGCACAGATACGCAGTATTTT. Drawing the rest from reference TRBV7-9 and TRBJ2-3, the complete variable domain is DTGVSQNPRHKITKRGQNVTFRCDPISEHNRLYWYRQTLGQGPEFLTYFQNEAQLEKSRLLSDRFSAERPKGSFSTLEIQRTEQGDSAMYLCASPWGDSTDTQYFGPGTRLTVL.

This chain links TRBV3-1 (or the pseudogene TRBV3-2) with TRBJ2-1, with 7 bases lining up with TRBD2. The trim removed 1 base at V and 4 bases at J, leaving 10 bases unmatched. Germline CDR1 is LGHDT and CDR2 is YNNKEL (reference sequence). This CDR3 has 17 residues. The CDR3 DNA follows: TGTGCCAGCAGCCAAGGCCTCCTAGCGGTTTCTTACAATGAGCAGTTCTTC. As protein: CASSQGLLAVSYNEQFF.

The chain recombines TRBV27 with TRBJ1-5, with a possible D match to TRBD1 (6 bases). V was shortened by 5 bases and J by 8 bases, with 22 bases between the two germline ends. The CDR3 sequence is 16 residues long. CDR1 MNHEY and CDR2 SMNVEV come from the germline V gene (reference sequence). This chain's CDR3 is CASSATGRGRKEPQHF. The CDR3 DNA reads as TGTGCCAGCAGTGCCACAGGGAGGGGCAGGAAGGAGCCCCAGCATTTT.

V usage is TRBV7-9 and J usage is TRBJ2-7; tentative D call: TRBD2 (5 bases). The CDR3 is 13 amino acids. Germline lookup yields CDR1 SEHNR and CDR2 FQNEAQ (reference sequence). The ends were cut back, 4 bases at V and 4 bases at J, with 11 bases in the middle. This chain's CDR3 is CASSSGVVYEQYF. The CDR3, as DNA: TGTGCCAGCAGCTCCGGGGTAGTTTACGAGCAGTACTTC. Using reference TRBV7-9 and TRBJ2-7 for the parts outside the CDR3, the full variable domain is DTGVSQNPRHKITKRGQNVTFRCDPISEHNRLYWYRQTLGQGPEFLTYFQNEAQLEKSRLLSDRFSAERPKGSFSTLEIQRTEQGDSAMYLCASSSGVVYEQYFGPGTRLTVT.

The rearrangement links TRBV7-2 to TRBJ2-1; 7 positions match TRBD2. V dropped 0 bases and J dropped 4; count of bases not matched to a gene: 6. The CDR3 is made up of 16 amino acids. From germline, CDR1 is SGHTA and CDR2 FQGNSA. This chain's CDR3 is CASSLATGGRYNEQFF. For the CDR3, the DNA is TGTGCCAGCAGCTTAGCGACTGGCGGGAGATACAATGAGCAGTTCTTC.

This chain joins TRBV19 and TRBJ1-4; the D gene is possibly TRBD1 (5 bases). Germline lookup yields CDR1 LNHDA and CDR2 SQIVND (reference sequence). Trimming pared 0 bases from V and 8 bases from J, leaving 16 bases between. The CDR3 runs to 16 residues. As DNA, the CDR3 is TGTGCCAGTAGTATAGATCCCCAGGGCCTCGAGGAAAAACTGTTTTTT. Amino acid sequence: CASSIDPQGLEEKLFF. Supplemented by reference TRBV19 and TRBJ1-4, the full variable domain reads DGGITQSPKYLFRKEGQNVTLSCEQNLNHDAMYWYRQDPGQGLRLIYYSQIVNDFQKGDIAEGYSVSREKKESFPLTVTSAQKNPTAFYLCASSIDPQGLEEKLFFGSGTQLSVL.

The CDR3 sequence: CASSYSGYQPQHF. The DNA for the CDR3 is TGTGCCAGCAGTTATTCGGGGTACCAGCCCCAGCATTTT. The chain recombines TRBV6-6 with TRBJ1-5; D is undetermined. Trimming pared 3 bases from V and 7 bases from J, leaving 10 bases between. Germline values: CDR1 MNHNY, CDR2 SVGAGI (reference sequence). The CDR3 is 13 residues long.

This chain joins TRBV6-5 and TRBJ2-7, with 8 bases lining up with TRBD1. The germline gives CDR1 MNHEY, CDR2 SVGAGI. The CDR3 runs to 14 residues. Trimming took 8 bases from V and 3 from J; bases not matched to a gene: 9. CDR3 nucleotides: TGTGCCAGCGGGAGACAGGGGAAATACTACGAGCAGTACTTC. Residues: CASGRQGKYYEQYF.

V gene TRBV27 combines with J gene TRBJ1-2; TRBD1 aligns across 9 bases. The CDR3 length is 14 residues. CDR1 MNHEY and CDR2 SMNVEV come from the germline V gene (reference sequence). V shed 7 bases and J 6 bases; nucleotides not matched to a gene: 9. The DNA for the CDR3 is TGTGCCAGCAAAACACAGGGGGCGGTGGATGGCTACACCTTC. The encoded protein is CASKTQGAVDGYTF.

The chain joins TRBV19 to TRBJ1-2, with 8 positions matching TRBD1. V shed 7 bases and J 4 bases; nucleotides not matched to a gene: 5. This CDR3 has 13 residues. CDR1 is LNHDA, CDR2 SQIVND, per germline (reference sequence). The CDR3 reads CASNGQGSYGYTF. Written as DNA, the CDR3 is TGTGCCAGTAACGGACAGGGAAGCTATGGCTACACCTTC.

The rearrangement joins TRBV5-1 to TRBJ1-2, with 7 nucleotides matching TRBD1. V dropped 4 bases and J dropped 4; count of bases not matched to a gene: 13. CDR3 length: 16 amino acids. The germline gives CDR1 SGHRS, CDR2 YFSETQ. The CDR3 loop is CASSPTPGQQSYGYTF. The CDR3, as DNA: TGCGCCAGCAGCCCAACCCCGGGACAGCAGTCCTATGGCTACACCTTC.

The chain carries TRBV5-1 and TRBJ2-3; perhaps TRBD2 as D (6 bases). The V gene's germline CDR1 is SGHRS and CDR2 YFSETQ. The CDR3 is 14 amino acids. Between the trimmed V and J ends, which lost 4 bases and 2 bases, there was a span of 11 bases. The CDR3 loop is CASSQGLSTDTQYF. In DNA form, the CDR3 reads TGCGCCAGCAGCCAAGGACTATCCACAGATACGCAGTATTTT. Looking up the rest from reference TRBV5-1 and TRBJ2-3 gives the full variable domain: KAGVTQTPRYLIKTRGQQVTLSCSPISGHRSVSWYQQTPGQGLQFLFEYFSETQRNKGNFPGRFSGRQFSNSRSEMNVSTLELGDSALYLCASSQGLSTDTQYFGPGTRLTVL.

This clone was observed a few times. The rearrangement uses TRBV7-9 and TRBJ1-4; D possibly corresponds to TRBD1 (5 bases). V was cut by 0 bases and J by 5 bases, with 7 bases left in between. Germline loops: CDR1 SEHNR, CDR2 FQNEAQ (reference sequence). This CDR3 has 14 residues. Here the CDR3 reads CASSLAQENEKLFF. CDR3 sequence (DNA): TGTGCCAGCAGCTTAGCACAGGAGAATGAAAAACTGTTTTTT.